The present T cell receptor (beta chain) was sequenced within a study of cytomegalovirus exposure and HLA in healthy donors. At the level of the study: Earlier results showed approximately 110 million unique TCR beta sequences derived from 150 million to 200 million T cells. An early data release held tens of millions of unique TCRs from HLA-typed donors. Notes on the study in general: There were about 160 TCR beta chains listed as cytomegalovirus-associated.

In the case of this clone: Its target is not known.

The V end lost 1 base, the J end lost 0 bases, and 7 bases lay between the germline ends. Per the germline V gene, CDR1 is MDHEN and CDR2 is SYDVKM. This CDR3 is 14 amino acids long. PCR employed 60 Vbeta and 13 Jbeta primers. Some clones are missing from TCRdb's copy, which holds only in-frame ones; the method was immunoSEQ multiplex PCR. The sample has tens of thousands of clones; about 67% are singletons. The TCR comes from a man aged 30-40 years in good health and CMV-seronegative. The specimen sequenced was PBMCs. The genes are TRBV28 and TRBJ2-7; TRBD1 is a possible D gene (5 bases). In DNA form, the CDR3 reads TGTGCCAGCAGTTTATTCCAGGGCTCCTACGAGCAGTACTTC. This translates into CASSLFQGSYEQYF.